This T cell receptor beta chain is from a study of T-cell reconstitution after alpha-beta-depleted transplantation in children. Unique molecular identifiers were built into the TCRbeta library. TCRdb re-called the PCR reads through MiXCR, storing one row per CDR3 protein. The sample carries about 500,000 distinct CDR3 sequences, about 33% recorded once. Trimming removed 6 bases at V and 2 bases at J, with 9 bases between. Germline loops: CDR1 MNHEY, CDR2 SVGEGT. The CDR3 is 13 amino acids. The chain couples TRBV6-2 or TRBV6-3 to TRBJ2-3; no firm D call. The clonotype comes from a human donor who donated a stem cell graft to a child with aplastic anemia. The sequences come from PBMCs from the stem cell graft donor, collected from the stem cell graft. CDR3: CASSRPTTDTQYF. The CDR3 DNA reads TGTGCCAGCAGCCGCCCGACCACAGATACGCAGTATTTT.